A single sample gave rise to the 7 T cell receptor beta chains below, sequenced in a study of T cells in Graves' hyperthyroidism and ophthalmopathy. RNA transcripts yielded amplified TCR beta CDR3 regions. TCR CDR3 regions were first amplified by RT-PCR with HTBI primers. TCRdb reprocessed the multiplex PCR reads via MiXCR and lists one record per CDR3 protein. The sample holds 270,000 or so distinct CDR3 sequences, under 30% seen once. The sequencing sample was made of blood. These receptor sequences come from a man in his forties with Graves' hyperthyroidism that later progressed to Graves' ophthalmopathy.

Only a few counts were recorded for this clonotype. The CDR3 DNA is TGCGCCAGCACCTCCGGGACAGTCAACCGTGGTACCGGGGAGCTGTTTTTT. Protein: CASTSGTVNRGTGELFF. The chain combines TRBV5-1 with TRBJ2-2, with 7 bases fitting TRBD1. The CDR3 loop spans 17 amino acids. Germline loops: CDR1 SGHRS, CDR2 YFSETQ. After removal of 6 bases from V and 5 bases from J, the junction contained 16 bases not matched to a gene. Variable domain in full (rest from reference TRBV5-1 and TRBJ2-2): KAGVTQTPRYLIKTRGQQVTLSCSPISGHRSVSWYQQTPGQGLQFLFEYFSETQRNKGNFPGRFSGRQFSNSRSEMNVSTLELGDSALYLCASTSGTVNRGTGELFFGEGSRLTVL.

The gene calls are TRBV28 and TRBJ2-7; D uncertain. V lost 4 bases and J lost 5, with 9 bases in between. This CDR3 comprises 12 residues. Germline V gene lookup returns CDR1 MDHEN and CDR2 SYDVKM. The CDR3 nucleotides read TGTGCCAGCAGTTCCATGCCCCACGAGCAGTACTTC. The encoded protein is CASSSMPHEQYF.

This clonotype was detected ten times or more. The V call is TRBV7-9, the J call TRBJ1-1, with 9 bases aligning to TRBD1. Germline values: CDR1 SEHNR, CDR2 FQNEAQ (reference sequence). Trimming removed 5 bases from V and 5 bases from J; junction bases left unmatched: 9. CDR3 length: 15 residues. Here the CDR3 DNA reads TGTGCCAGCAGCGAAAATCCGGGACAGGGAACTGAAGCTTTCTTT. Its protein product is CASSENPGQGTEAFF. Full variable domain (missing parts from reference TRBV7-9 and TRBJ1-1): DTGVSQNPRHKITKRGQNVTFRCDPISEHNRLYWYRQTLGQGPEFLTYFQNEAQLEKSRLLSDRFSAERPKGSFSTLEIQRTEQGDSAMYLCASSENPGQGTEAFFGQGTRLTVV.

This clonotype was recorded many times. The chain has TRBV6-5 and TRBJ1-1, with TRBD1 matching 10 bases. This CDR3 has 16 amino acids. V was clipped by 0 bases and J by 6 bases; unmatched bases: 7. The germline V gene encodes CDR1 MNHEY and CDR2 SVGAGI. In DNA, the CDR3 is TGTGCCAGCAGTTACTCGGGGGACAGGGGCGGAGCTGAAGCTTTCTTT. Its protein product is CASSYSGDRGGAEAFF.

This clonotype was picked up many times. This chain uses TRBV12-3 or TRBV12-4 with TRBJ1-2; maybe TRBD1 (5 bases). Trimming pared 3 bases from V and 4 bases from J, leaving 12 bases between. CDR3 length: 14 residues. Here the CDR3 reads CASSLKGLPYGYTF. CDR3 sequence (DNA): TGTGCCAGCAGTTTGAAGGGACTTCCCTATGGCTACACCTTC.

This clonotype came up many times. The rearrangement links TRBV12-3 or TRBV12-4 to TRBJ1-2; D uncertain. CDR3 length: 15 amino acids. Between the trimmed V and J ends, which lost 6 bases and 3 bases, there was a span of 17 bases. In DNA, the CDR3 is TGTGCCAGCAGCCAACGATCCCCTGGACACTATGGCTACACCTTC. The encoded protein is CASSQRSPGHYGYTF.

This clonotype came up once. The chain employs TRBV7-8 and TRBJ1-2, with a tentative D call TRBD1 (6 bases). Trimming took 2 bases from V and 8 from J, leaving 12 bases between them. The CDR3 totals 13 residues. CDR1 SGHVS and CDR2 FQNEAQ come from the germline V gene. As DNA, the CDR3 is TGTGCCAGCAGCTTACAGGGGTTTGACGGCTACACCTTC. It yields the protein CASSLQGFDGYTF.